Sequencing of this T cell receptor beta chain was carried out in a study of T cells in Graves' hyperthyroidism and ophthalmopathy. It was RNA transcripts that yielded the amplified TCR beta CDR3 regions. The primer set for the first-round RT-PCR of the TCR CDR3 was HTBI. TCRdb fed the multiplex PCR reads into MiXCR, producing one record per CDR3 protein. Of 500,000 to 600,000 distinct CDR3 sequences in the sample, under 60% were seen once. This CDR3 is built from 9 residues. Germline CDR1 SGDLS, CDR2 YYNGEE. As concerns this clonotype: Germline and junction disagree at one end, which may indicate a read error.

The chain carries TRBV9 and TRBJ1-4; TRBD1 agrees at 7 bases. The source material was peripheral blood or thyroid tissue (not recorded which). The TCR was taken from a young woman with Graves' hyperthyroidism. DNA of the CDR3: TGTGCCAGCAGCGCGATGACAGGGTTT. Translation gives CASSAMTGF.